This T cell receptor beta chain emerged from a study of identical twins. Study outcomes and limitations: Abundant cord blood beta clonotypes carried fewer insertions; memory repertoires showed none.

The CDR3 contains 17 residues. Germline values: CDR1 DFQATT, CDR2 SNEGSKA (reference sequence). The trim removed 5 bases at V and 2 bases at J, leaving 16 bases unmatched. This clonotype occurred many times. Its antigen is as yet unknown. Unique molecular identifiers were in the cDNA, with template-switch universal primer binding. TCRdb independently ran MiXCR on the 5' RACE reads; one entry per CDR3 protein. Of a few hundred thousand distinct CDR3 sequences listed, about 10% are singletons. The chain recombines TRBV20-1 with TRBJ2-5; 8 bases line up with TRBD2. The origin of this receptor is a man aged 45-65 years in good health. Sequenced sample: memory T cells sorted from blood. The DNA for the CDR3 is TGCAGTGCTCCCGGGAGGGGGGGCAGACAACTTCAAGAGACCCAGTACTTC. This encodes CSAPGRGGRQLQETQYF.